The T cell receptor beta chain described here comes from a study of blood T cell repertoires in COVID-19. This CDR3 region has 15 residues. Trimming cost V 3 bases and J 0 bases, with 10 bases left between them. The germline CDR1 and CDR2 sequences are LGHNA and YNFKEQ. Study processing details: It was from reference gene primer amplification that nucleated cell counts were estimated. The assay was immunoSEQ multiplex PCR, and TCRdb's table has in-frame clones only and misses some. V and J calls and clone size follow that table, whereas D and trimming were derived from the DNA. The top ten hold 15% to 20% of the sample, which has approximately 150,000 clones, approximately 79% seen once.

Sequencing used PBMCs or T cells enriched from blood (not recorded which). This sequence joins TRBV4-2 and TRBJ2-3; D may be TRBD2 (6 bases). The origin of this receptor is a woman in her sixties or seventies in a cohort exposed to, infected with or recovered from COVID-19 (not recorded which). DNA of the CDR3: TGTGCCAGCAGCCATGGCGGGACCAGCACAGATACGCAGTATTTT. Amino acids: CASSHGGTSTDTQYF.